This entry is about one TCR beta chain. Those enrolled, adults aged roughly 18 to 90 years, came from roughly 22 US areas. Donors in Cohort 3 who had recovered were those with two negative PCRs, healthcare professional clearance, or resolution of their symptoms. TCRdb's table, derived via immunoSEQ multiplex PCR, lists solely in-frame clones and lacks some. The data contain 490,000 or so clones, roughly 88% of them seen just once; the ten biggest clones take up 1.8%. The CDR3 spans 13 residues. The V end was cut by 1 base, the J end by 6 bases, with 9 bases between. In germline, CDR1 is MNHEY, CDR2 SMNVEV (reference sequence). These data originate in a study of blood T cell repertoires in COVID-19.

The specimen was PBMCs or T cells enriched from blood (not recorded which). The sequence came from a middle-aged woman who had recovered from COVID-19. The V call is TRBV27, the J call TRBJ2-5; weak D call: TRBD2 (5 bases). CDR3 loop: CASSLFGEKTQYF. Here the CDR3 DNA reads TGTGCCAGCAGTTTATTCGGGGAAAAGACCCAGTACTTC.